Listed here are 2 T cell receptor beta chains from one sample, sequenced in a study of blood T cell repertoires in COVID-19. TCRdb's copy holds only in-frame clones and misses some; the assay was immunoSEQ multiplex PCR. The profile shows about 300,000 clones, roughly nine tenths of them singletons. Sequencing was performed on peripheral blood. These receptors originate from a woman in her 30s with COVID-19, enrolled during active disease.

V gene TRBV2 combines with J gene TRBJ1-1; D unclear. The V end lost 4 bases, the J end lost 3 bases, and 9 bases lay between the germline ends. Germline V gene lookup returns CDR1 SNHLY and CDR2 FYNNEI. The CDR3 has 13 amino acids. CDR3 amino acids: CASSVDGDTEAFF. The CDR3 region has the DNA TGTGCCAGCAGTGTGGACGGGGACACTGAAGCTTTCTTT.

This rearrangement joins TRBV7-2 to TRBJ1-4; perhaps TRBD1 as D (5 bases). Trimming left V 5 bases short and J 11 bases short, with 24 bases between. Germline-derived CDR1 and CDR2 are SGHTA and FQGNSA. This CDR3 region has 16 residues. The CDR3 loop reads CASSHGRYPLDNKLFF. The DNA for the CDR3 is TGTGCCAGCAGCCATGGACGTTACCCCCTGGACAATAAACTGTTTTTT.